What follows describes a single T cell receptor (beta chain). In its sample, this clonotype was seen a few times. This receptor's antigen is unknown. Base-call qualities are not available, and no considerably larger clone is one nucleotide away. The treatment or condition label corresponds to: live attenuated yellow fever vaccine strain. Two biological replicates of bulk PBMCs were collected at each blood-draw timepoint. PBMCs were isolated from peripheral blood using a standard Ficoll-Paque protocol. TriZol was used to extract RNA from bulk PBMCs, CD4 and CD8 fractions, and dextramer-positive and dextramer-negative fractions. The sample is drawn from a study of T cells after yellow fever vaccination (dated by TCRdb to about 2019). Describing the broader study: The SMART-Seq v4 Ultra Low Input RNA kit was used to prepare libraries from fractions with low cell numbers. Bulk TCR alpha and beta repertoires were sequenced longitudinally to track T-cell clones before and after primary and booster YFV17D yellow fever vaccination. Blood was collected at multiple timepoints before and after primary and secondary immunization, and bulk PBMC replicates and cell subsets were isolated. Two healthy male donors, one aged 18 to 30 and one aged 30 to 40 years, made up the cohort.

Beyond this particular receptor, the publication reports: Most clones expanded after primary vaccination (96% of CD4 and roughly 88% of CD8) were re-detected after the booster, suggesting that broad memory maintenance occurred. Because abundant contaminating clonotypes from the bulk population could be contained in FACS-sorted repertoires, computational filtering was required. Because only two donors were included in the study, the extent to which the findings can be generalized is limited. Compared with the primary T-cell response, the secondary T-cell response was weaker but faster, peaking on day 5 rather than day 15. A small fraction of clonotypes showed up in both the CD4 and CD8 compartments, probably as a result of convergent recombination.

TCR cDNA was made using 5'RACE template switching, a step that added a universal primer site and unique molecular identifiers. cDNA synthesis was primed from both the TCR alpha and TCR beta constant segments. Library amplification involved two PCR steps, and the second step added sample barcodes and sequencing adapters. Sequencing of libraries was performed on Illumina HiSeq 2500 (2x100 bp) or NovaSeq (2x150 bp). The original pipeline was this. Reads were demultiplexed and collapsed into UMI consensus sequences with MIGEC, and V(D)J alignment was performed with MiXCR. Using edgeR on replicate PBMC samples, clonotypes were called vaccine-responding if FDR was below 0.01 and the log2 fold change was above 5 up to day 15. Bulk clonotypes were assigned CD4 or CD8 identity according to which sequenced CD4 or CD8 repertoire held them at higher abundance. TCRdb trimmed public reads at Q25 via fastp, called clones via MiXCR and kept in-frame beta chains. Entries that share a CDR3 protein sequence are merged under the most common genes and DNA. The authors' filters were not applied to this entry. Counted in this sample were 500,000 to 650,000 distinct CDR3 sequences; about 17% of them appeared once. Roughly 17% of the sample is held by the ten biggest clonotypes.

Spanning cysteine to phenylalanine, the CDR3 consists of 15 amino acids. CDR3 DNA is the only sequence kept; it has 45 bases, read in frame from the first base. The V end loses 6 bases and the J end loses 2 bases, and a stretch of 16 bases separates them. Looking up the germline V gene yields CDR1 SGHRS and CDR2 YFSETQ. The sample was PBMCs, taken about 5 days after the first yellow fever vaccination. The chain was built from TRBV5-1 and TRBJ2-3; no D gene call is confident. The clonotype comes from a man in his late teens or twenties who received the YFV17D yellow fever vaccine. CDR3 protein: CASKKGEWNTDTQYF. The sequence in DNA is TGCGCCAGCAAAAAGGGTGAATGGAACACAGATACGCAGTATTTT.